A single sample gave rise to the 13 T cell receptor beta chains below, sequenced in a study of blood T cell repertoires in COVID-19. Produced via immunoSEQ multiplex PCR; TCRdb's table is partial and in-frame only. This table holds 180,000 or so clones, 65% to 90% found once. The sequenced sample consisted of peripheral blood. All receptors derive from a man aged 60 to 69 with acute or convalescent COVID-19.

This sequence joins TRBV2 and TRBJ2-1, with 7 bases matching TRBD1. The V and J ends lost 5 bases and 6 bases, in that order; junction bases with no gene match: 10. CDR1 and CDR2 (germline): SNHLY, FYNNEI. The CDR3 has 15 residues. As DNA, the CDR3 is TGTGCCAGCAGTTTAGACAGGGTAGGGCTCAATGAGCAGTTCTTC. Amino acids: CASSLDRVGLNEQFF.

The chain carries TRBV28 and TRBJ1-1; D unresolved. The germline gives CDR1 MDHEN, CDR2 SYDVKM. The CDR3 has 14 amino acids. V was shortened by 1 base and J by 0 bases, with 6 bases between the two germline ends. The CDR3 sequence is CASSLLRVNTEAFF. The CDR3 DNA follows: TGTGCCAGCAGTTTATTGAGGGTGAACACTGAAGCTTTCTTT.

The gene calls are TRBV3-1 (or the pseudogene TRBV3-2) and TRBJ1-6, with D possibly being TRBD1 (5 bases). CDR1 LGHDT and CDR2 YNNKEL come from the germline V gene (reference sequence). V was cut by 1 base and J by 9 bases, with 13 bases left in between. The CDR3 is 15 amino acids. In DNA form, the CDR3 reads TGTGCCAGCAGCCAAGCCGCTCTAACAGGTTCACCCCTCCACTTT. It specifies CASSQAALTGSPLHF.

CDR3 sequence: CASSIVPGGGYEQYF. In DNA, the CDR3 is TGTGCCAGTAGTATAGTCCCGGGAGGAGGTTACGAGCAGTACTTC. The chain has TRBV19 and TRBJ2-7, with 7 nucleotides matching TRBD2. Germline assignment: CDR1 LNHDA and CDR2 SQIVND (reference sequence). V gave up 1 base and J gave up 4 bases; unmatched junction bases: 7. The CDR3 has 15 residues.

This chain's CDR3 is CAISRGQMHAGELFF. Here the CDR3 DNA reads TGTGCCATCAGCCGCGGACAGATGCACGCCGGGGAGCTGTTTTTT. The V and J genes are TRBV10-3 and TRBJ2-2; D may be TRBD1 (6 bases). Per germline, CDR1 ENHRY and CDR2 SYGVKD. This CDR3 comprises 15 residues. Trimming pared 6 bases from V and 6 bases from J, leaving 17 bases between.

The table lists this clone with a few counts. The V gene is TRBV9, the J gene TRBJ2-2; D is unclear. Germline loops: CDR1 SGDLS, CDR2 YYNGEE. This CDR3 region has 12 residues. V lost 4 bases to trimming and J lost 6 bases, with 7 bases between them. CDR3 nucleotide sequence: TGTGCCAGCAGCCTGGGCCCCGGGGAGCTGTTTTTT. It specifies CASSLGPGELFF.

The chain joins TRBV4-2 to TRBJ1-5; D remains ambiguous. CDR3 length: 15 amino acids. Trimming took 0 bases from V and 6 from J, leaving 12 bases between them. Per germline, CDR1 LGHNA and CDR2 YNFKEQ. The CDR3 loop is CASSQDLGPRQPQHF. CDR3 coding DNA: TGTGCCAGCAGCCAAGATCTGGGCCCTCGTCAGCCCCAGCATTTT.

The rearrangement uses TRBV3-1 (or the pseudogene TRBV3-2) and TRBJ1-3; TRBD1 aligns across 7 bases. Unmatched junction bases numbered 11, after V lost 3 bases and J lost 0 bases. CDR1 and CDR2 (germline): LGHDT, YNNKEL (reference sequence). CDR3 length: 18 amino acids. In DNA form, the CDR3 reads TGTGCCAGCAGCCATGAGGGGGCCAGCCTGCCCTCTGGAAACACCATATATTTT. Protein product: CASSHEGASLPSGNTIYF.

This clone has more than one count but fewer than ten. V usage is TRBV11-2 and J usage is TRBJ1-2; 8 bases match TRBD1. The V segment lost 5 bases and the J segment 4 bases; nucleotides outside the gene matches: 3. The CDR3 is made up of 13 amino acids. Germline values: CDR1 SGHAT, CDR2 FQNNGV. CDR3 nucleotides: TGTGCCAGCAGCCGGGACAGGAGCTATGGCTACACCTTC. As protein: CASSRDRSYGYTF.

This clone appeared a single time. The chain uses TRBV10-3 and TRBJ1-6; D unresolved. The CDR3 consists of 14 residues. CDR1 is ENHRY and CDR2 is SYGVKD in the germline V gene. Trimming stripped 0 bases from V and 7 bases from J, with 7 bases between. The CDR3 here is CAISESLENSPLHF. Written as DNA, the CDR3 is TGTGCCATCAGTGAGTCGCTTGAGAATTCACCCCTCCACTTT.

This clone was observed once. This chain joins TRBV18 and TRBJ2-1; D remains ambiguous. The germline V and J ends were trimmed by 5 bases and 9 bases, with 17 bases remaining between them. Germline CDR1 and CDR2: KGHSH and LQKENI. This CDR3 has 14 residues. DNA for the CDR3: TGTGCCAGCTCATTAGCCGGGTCCCGGAGTGAGCAGTTCTTC. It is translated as CASSLAGSRSEQFF.

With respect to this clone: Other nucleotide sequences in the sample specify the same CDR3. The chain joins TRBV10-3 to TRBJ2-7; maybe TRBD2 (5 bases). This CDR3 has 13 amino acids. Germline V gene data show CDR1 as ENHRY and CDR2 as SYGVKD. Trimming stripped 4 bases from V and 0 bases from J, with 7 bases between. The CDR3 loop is CAISGGSSYEQYF. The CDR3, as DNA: TGTGCCATCAGTGGAGGGAGCTCCTACGAGCAGTACTTC.

The chain's CDR3 is CASKGALNTEAFF. DNA of the CDR3: TGTGCCAGTAAAGGGGCCTTGAACACTGAAGCTTTCTTT. The rearrangement uses TRBV19 and TRBJ1-1, with D perhaps matching TRBD1 (5 bases). This CDR3 has 13 amino acids. Germline V gene sequence: CDR1 LNHDA, CDR2 SQIVND (reference sequence). V was clipped by 7 bases and J by 0 bases, with 9 bases between them.